This T cell receptor (beta chain) was profiled in a study of shared clonotypes between healthy human individuals. Study summary: Sampling drew on donors who were a couple of women and three men aged 18 to 49. There were three CD4 naive, three CD4 memory, two CD8 naive and one CD8 memory plates per donor.

Study conclusions and caveats: Owing to a small donor count, the genetic and exposure-history diversity represented was limited. Large depth notwithstanding, sorted-subset sequencing proved incomplete by rarefaction.

Libraries were prepared by immunoSEQ multiplex PCR; TCRdb keeps only in-frame clonotypes and omits some of them. Found here are hundreds of thousands of clones, 95% to 98% of them singletons; the top ten hold 0.3% to 0.35%. As concerns this clone: Antigen unknown.

CD45RO-negative, CCR7-positively selected cells formed the naive CD8 fraction, excluding terminally differentiated effector memory CD45RA+ cells. Between the trimmed V and J ends, which lost 4 bases and 6 bases, there was a span of 18 bases. CDR3 length: 15 residues. Per germline, CDR1 SQVTM and CDR2 ANQGSEA. Sequencing input: naive CD8+ T cells sorted from blood. The sequence came from a young man in good health. This chain links TRBV29-1 with TRBJ2-2; no firm D call. The CDR3 nucleotides read TGCAGCGTTGTTGTTGCAGGCGTCCGAGCCGGGGAGCTGTTTTTT. Amino acids: CSVVVAGVRAGELFF.